This TCR beta chain was obtained from a study of blood T cell repertoires in COVID-19. As for the study in general: COVID-19 samples, acute and convalescent, were from the United States, Italy and Spain. T cells, B-cell-depleted T cells, or PBMCs provided the cDNA or gDNA that served as material.

In the study's own analysis: Researchers report that nucleated cell counts were estimated from reference gene primer amplification. The table came from immunoSEQ multiplex PCR; TCRdb's copy has only in-frame clones and leaves some out. D and trimming come from the DNA, and the V and J calls and clone size come from that table. Among about 64,000 clones listed, about 86% were seen once. Germline V CDR1 and CDR2: KGHSH, LQKENI. The V and J ends lost 1 base and 5 bases respectively, with 11 bases between them. CDR3 length: 14 amino acids. The sample comprised peripheral blood. The TCR was taken from a man in his forties or fifties with acute or convalescent COVID-19. V usage is TRBV18 and J usage is TRBJ2-5; no reliable D call. DNA for the CDR3: TGTGCCAGCTCACCACTGTCAGGTCAGGAGACCCAGTACTTC. The encoded protein is CASSPLSGQETQYF.